This TCR beta chain is from a study of cytomegalovirus exposure and HLA in healthy donors. This CDR3 contains 14 residues. By proportion, this clone is medium-sized (0.01 to 0.1%). The donors were part of the validation cohort of 100 to 150 subjects. That cohort was separate from the first cohort, which comprised fewer than 800 subjects. Assay: immunoSEQ multiplex PCR; the TCRdb copy retains only in-frame clones and omits some. The table lists over 150,000 clones, around 88% of them singletons. This sequence originates from a man aged 18 to 29 in good health and CMV-seropositive. V gene TRBV21-1 combines with J gene TRBJ2-2; the table's D call, TRBD1, was not checked against the DNA. TRBV21-1 constitutes a pseudogene. Sequenced: PBMCs. In DNA, the CDR3 is TGTGCCAGCAGCAAGGGCAAAAACACCGGGGAGCTGTTTTTT. This gives the protein CASSKGKNTGELFF.